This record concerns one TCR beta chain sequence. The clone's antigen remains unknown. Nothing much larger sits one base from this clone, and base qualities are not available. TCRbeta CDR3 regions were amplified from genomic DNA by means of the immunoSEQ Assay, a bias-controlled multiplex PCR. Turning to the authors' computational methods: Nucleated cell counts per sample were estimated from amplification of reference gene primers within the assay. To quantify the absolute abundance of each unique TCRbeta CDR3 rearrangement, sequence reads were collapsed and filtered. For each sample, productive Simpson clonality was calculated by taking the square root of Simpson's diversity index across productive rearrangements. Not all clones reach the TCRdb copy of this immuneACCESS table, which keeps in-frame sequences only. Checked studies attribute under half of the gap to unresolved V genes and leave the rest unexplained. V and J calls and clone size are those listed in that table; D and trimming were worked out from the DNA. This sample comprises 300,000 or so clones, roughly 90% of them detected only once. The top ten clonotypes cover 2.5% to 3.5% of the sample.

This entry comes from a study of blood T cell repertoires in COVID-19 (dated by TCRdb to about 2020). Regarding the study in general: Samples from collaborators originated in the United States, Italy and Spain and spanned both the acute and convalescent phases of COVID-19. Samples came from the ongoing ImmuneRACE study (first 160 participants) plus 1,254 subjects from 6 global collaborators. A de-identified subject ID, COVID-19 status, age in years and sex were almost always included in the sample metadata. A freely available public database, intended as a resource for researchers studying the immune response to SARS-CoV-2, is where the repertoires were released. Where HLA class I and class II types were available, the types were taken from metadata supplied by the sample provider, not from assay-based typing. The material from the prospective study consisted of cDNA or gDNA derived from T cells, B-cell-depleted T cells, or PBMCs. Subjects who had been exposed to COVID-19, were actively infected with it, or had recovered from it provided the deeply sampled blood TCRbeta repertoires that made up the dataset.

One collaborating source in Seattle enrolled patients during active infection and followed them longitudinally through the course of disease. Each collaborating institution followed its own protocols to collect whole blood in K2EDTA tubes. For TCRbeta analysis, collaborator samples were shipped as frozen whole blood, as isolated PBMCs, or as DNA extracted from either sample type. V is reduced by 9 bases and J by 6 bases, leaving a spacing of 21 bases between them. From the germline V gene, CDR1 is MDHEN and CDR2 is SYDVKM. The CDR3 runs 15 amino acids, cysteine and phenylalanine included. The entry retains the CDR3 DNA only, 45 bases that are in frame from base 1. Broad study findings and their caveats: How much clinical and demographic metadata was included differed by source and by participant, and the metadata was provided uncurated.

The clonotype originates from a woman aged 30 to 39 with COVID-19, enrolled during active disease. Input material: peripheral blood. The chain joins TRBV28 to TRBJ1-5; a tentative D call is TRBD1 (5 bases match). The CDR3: CASMTQGVRSQPQHF. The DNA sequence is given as TGTGCCAGTATGACTCAGGGTGTAAGATCTCAGCCCCAGCATTTT.